These 14 T cell receptor beta chains originate from one sample sequenced in a study of human T cells and chemical hapten exposure. Documented time point: patch test 3, about 24 weeks after DPC sensitization. Treatment meaning: therapeutic diphenylcyclopropenone sensitization with weekly scalp DPC. TCRdb re-called the RACE reads with MiXCR, one entry per CDR3 protein. This sample has 150,000 to 200,000 distinct CDR3 sequences; around a quarter occur once, and the top ten carry approximately 2.1%. The input for sequencing was whole blood, taken in connection with sensitization to the hapten diphenylcyclopropenone (DPC). The receptors originated from a woman aged 18-30 years with alopecia areata. Some clones in this sample may be carry-over from other donors' samples.

The chain carries TRBV10-3 and TRBJ2-7; 9 nucleotides line up with TRBD1. Germline values: CDR1 ENHRY, CDR2 SYGVKD. CDR3 length equals 18 residues. V trimming: 2 bases; J trimming: 4 bases; junction bases outside the gene matches: 15. CDR3 sequence (DNA): TGTGCCATCAGTGAGCCGCCGCGAGAACAGGGGGCTCAATACGAGCAGTACTTC. Amino acids: CAISEPPREQGAQYEQYF.

This clonotype showed up just a few times. J is TRBJ1-1 and V is TRBV10-3; 7 bases line up with TRBD1. This CDR3 is built from 14 residues. Losses at the gene ends were 5 bases for V and 0 bases for J; bases not matched to a gene: 3. The germline gives CDR1 ENHRY, CDR2 SYGVKD. CDR3 residues: CAISLGQMNTEAFF. CDR3 in DNA: TGTGCCATCAGTTTGGGACAGATGAACACTGAAGCTTTCTTT.

V is TRBV18 and J is TRBJ2-2, with unresolved D. The germline V and J ends were trimmed by 1 base and 7 bases, with 7 bases remaining between them. The CDR3 totals 13 residues. The germline V gene has CDR1 KGHSH and CDR2 LQKENI. The CDR3 reads CASSPQGNGELFF. CDR3 in DNA: TGTGCCAGCTCACCACAGGGAAACGGGGAGCTGTTTTTT.

This clonotype was found a few times. The V gene is TRBV20-1, the J gene TRBJ1-6; 7 bases are shared with TRBD1. Germline V CDR1 and CDR2: DFQATT, SNEGSKA (reference sequence). The J segment lost 3 bases and the V segment lost 1 base, leaving 6 bases of the junction unmatched. This CDR3 spans 16 amino acids. DNA of the CDR3: TGCAGTGCTAGAGGTGCAGGGACAGACTATAATTCACCCCTCCACTTT. Residues: CSARGAGTDYNSPLHF.

The CDR3, as DNA: TGTGCCAGCAGCTCTAGCGGGAGTGAGTTCTTC. It encodes CASSSSGSEFF. The chain couples TRBV7-8 to TRBJ2-1, with 10 bases that match TRBD2. The CDR3 covers 11 residues. CDR1 and CDR2 (germline): SGHVS, FQNEAQ. V gave up 4 bases and J gave up 14 bases; unmatched junction bases: 2.

The chain employs TRBV12-3 or TRBV12-4 and TRBJ1-5, with TRBD1 matching 12 bases. Germline trimming cut 8 bases from V and 9 bases from J; bases unmatched to any gene: 8. The CDR3 covers 14 residues. CDR3 residues: CASGTGGPGGPQHF. CDR3 in DNA: TGTGCCAGCGGGACAGGGGGCCCTGGGGGGCCCCAGCATTTT.

This clonotype was observed a handful of times. J is TRBJ2-7 and V is TRBV6-5, with D possibly matching TRBD2 (5 bases). The CDR3 loop spans 13 amino acids. Trimming cost V 6 bases and J 7 bases, with 16 bases left between them. CDR1 and CDR2 from the germline V gene are MNHEY and SVGAGI. This CDR3 reads CASRSGLDGEQYF. The CDR3 bases are TGTGCCAGCAGATCAGGACTCGACGGGGAGCAGTACTTC.

The J gene is TRBJ2-7, the V gene TRBV30, with 8 nucleotides matching TRBD2. CDR1 GTSNPN and CDR2 SVGIG come from the germline V gene (reference sequence). The junction had 3 bases not matched to a gene; V was cut back by 0 bases and J by 2 bases. The CDR3 has 14 amino acids. The CDR3 region has the DNA TGTGCCTGGAGTGTGCCCGGGAGGGCCTACGAGCAGTACTTC. The encoded protein is CAWSVPGRAYEQYF. Filled out from reference TRBV30 and TRBJ2-7, the complete variable domain reads SQTIHQWPATLVQPVGSPLSLECTVEGTSNPNLYWYRQAAGRGLQLLFYSVGIGQISSEVPQNLSASRPQDRQFILSSKKLLLSDSGFYLCAWSVPGRAYEQYFGPGTRLTVT.

This clonotype was recorded a few times. This CDR3 reads CASTGLGYEQYF. The CDR3 DNA follows: TGTGCCAGCACCGGTTTGGGTTACGAGCAGTACTTC. The rearrangement joins TRBV11-2 to TRBJ2-7; D call uncertain. The CDR3 sequence is 12 residues long. The germline V and J ends were trimmed by 7 bases and 4 bases, with 11 bases remaining between them. From germline, CDR1 is SGHAT and CDR2 FQNNGV.

There are a few counts of this clonotype. This sequence joins TRBV10-3 and TRBJ1-5; D not resolved. CDR3 length equals 13 residues. CDR1 is ENHRY, CDR2 SYGVKD, per germline. The germline V and J ends were trimmed by 6 bases and 5 bases, with 11 bases remaining between them. The CDR3 loop is CAISLEADQPQHF. CDR3 DNA sequence: TGTGCCATCAGCTTGGAAGCCGATCAGCCCCAGCATTTT.

V usage is TRBV20-1 and J usage is TRBJ2-3, with 7 bases aligning to TRBD2. Germline loops: CDR1 DFQATT, CDR2 SNEGSKA (reference sequence). With 6 bases clipped from V and 3 bases from J, the junction kept 9 bases outside the gene matches. The CDR3 is 14 residues long. CDR3 sequence: CSAYGGSRTDTQYF. The DNA for the CDR3 is TGCAGTGCCTACGGCGGGAGCCGGACAGATACGCAGTATTTT.

This clonotype was seen just once. The V and J genes are TRBV11-2 and TRBJ2-2; the match to TRBD1 covers 9 bases. The CDR3 is 16 amino acids. The germline CDR1 and CDR2 sequences are SGHAT and FQNNGV. The V gene end was trimmed by 5 bases and the J gene end by 2 bases; junction bases not matched to a gene: 6. CDR3 residues: CASSLGGQGNTGELFF. DNA for the CDR3: TGTGCCAGCAGCCTAGGGGGACAGGGAAACACCGGGGAGCTGTTTTTT.

This clonotype was recorded a few times. The chain has TRBV29-1 and TRBJ2-3; no firm D call. In germline, CDR1 is SQVTM, CDR2 ANQGSEA. V was trimmed by 0 bases and J by 5 bases, leaving 9 bases between them. There are 13 residues in the CDR3. Here the CDR3 reads CSVEEFYGDTQYF. In nucleotides, the CDR3 is TGCAGCGTTGAAGAATTTTACGGAGATACGCAGTATTTT.

The chain combines TRBV9 with TRBJ2-7; maybe TRBD2 (6 bases). Trimming cost V 0 bases and J 7 bases, with 11 bases left between them. The CDR3 runs 13 residues. Germline CDR1 SGDLS, CDR2 YYNGEE. DNA of the CDR3: TGTGCCAGCAGCGTAGTAGCGGAGGGAGAGCAGTACTTC. Protein sequence: CASSVVAEGEQYF. Complete variable domain (other parts from reference TRBV9 and TRBJ2-7): DSGVTQTPKHLITATGQRVTLRCSPRSGDLSVYWYQQSLDQGLQFLIQYYNGEERAKGNILERFSAQQFPDLHSELNLSSLELGDSALYFCASSVVAEGEQYFGPGTRLTVT.